Described below is a single TCR beta chain sequence and its context. The data were obtained in a study of T cell changes during pregnancy in multiple sclerosis. Germline-derived CDR1 and CDR2 are ENHRY and SYGVKD. After removal of 7 bases from V and 1 base from J, the junction contained 9 bases not matched to a gene. This CDR3 region has 15 residues. Assay used: immunoSEQ multiplex PCR; TCRdb lists only in-frame clones, some missing. The sample consists of 50,000 to 60,000 clones, about 90% of them appearing once. The sample consisted of CD4+ T cells from peripheral blood mononuclear cells, taken in the first trimester of pregnancy. V gene TRBV10-3 combines with J gene TRBJ2-5; 7 positions match TRBD1. The receptor was isolated from a female donor with multiple sclerosis, enrolled in a pregnancy study. The CDR3 loop is CAIKRTGDLQETQYF. The CDR3 bases are TGTGCCATCAAGCGGACAGGAGACCTCCAAGAGACCCAGTACTTC.